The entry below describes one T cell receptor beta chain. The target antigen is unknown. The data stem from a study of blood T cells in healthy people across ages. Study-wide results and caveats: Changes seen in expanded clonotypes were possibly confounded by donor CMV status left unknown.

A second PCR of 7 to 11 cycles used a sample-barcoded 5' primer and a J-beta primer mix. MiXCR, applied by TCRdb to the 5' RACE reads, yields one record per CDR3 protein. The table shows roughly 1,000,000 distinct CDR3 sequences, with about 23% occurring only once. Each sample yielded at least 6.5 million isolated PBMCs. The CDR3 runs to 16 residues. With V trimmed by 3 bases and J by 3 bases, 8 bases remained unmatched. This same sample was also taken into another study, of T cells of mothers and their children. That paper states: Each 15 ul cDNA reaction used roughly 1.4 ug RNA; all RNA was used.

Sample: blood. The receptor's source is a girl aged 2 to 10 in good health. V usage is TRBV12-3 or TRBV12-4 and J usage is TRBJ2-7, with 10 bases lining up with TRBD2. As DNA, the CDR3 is TGTGCCAGCAGTTTTTTGGTAGCGGGAGGCCTCTACGAGCAGTACTTC. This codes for CASSFLVAGGLYEQYF.